This T cell receptor (beta chain) was sequenced during a study of T cells after yellow fever vaccination. Study conclusions and caveats: FACS-sorted repertoires might harbor abundant contaminating clonotypes from the bulk population. A minor fraction of clonotypes spanned both CD4 and CD8 compartments. The secondary response peaked faster, at day 5 versus 15, but was weaker.

From germline, CDR1 is ENHRY and CDR2 SYGVKD. V dropped 7 bases and J dropped 5 bases, with 12 bases sitting between them. The CDR3 consists of 13 residues. UMIs and a universal primer site were added when TCR cDNA was made by 5'RACE template switching. TCRdb recomputed calls from the 5' RACE reads with MiXCR, one row per CDR3 protein. The table shows a few hundred thousand distinct CDR3 sequences, with 5.2% occurring only once. This clonotype has more than one count but fewer than ten. Its target is unknown. The sequencing here drew on CD4+ T cells sorted from PBMCs, taken on the day of the yellow fever booster vaccination. The chain links TRBV10-3 to TRBJ1-5; D is unclear. The origin of this receptor is a man aged 18 to 35 who received the YFV17D yellow fever vaccine. The CDR3 is CAITGVPDQPQHF. The CDR3 bases are TGTGCCATCACCGGCGTCCCCGATCAGCCCCAGCATTTT.